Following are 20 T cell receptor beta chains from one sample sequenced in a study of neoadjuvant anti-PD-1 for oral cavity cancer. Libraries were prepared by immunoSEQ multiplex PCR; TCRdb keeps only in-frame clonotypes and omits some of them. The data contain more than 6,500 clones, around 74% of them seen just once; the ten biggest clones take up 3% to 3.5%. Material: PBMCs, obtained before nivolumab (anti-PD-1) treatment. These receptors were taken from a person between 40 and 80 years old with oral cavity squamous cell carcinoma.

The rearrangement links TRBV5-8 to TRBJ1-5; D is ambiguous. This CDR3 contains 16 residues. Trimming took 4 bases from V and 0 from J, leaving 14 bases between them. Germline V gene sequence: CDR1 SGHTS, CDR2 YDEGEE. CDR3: CASSIWTVDSNQPQHF. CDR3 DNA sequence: TGTGCCAGCAGCATCTGGACGGTAGATAGCAATCAGCCCCAGCATTTT.

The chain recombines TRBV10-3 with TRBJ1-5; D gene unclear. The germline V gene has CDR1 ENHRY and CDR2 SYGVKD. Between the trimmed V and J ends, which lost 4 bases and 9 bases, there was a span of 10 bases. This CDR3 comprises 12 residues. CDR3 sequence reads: CAISGAEGPQHF. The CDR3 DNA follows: TGTGCCATCAGTGGAGCCGAGGGGCCCCAGCATTTT.

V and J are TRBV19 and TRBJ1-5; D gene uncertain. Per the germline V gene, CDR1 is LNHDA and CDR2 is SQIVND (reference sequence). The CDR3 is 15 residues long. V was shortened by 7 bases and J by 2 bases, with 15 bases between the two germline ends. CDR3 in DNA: TGTGCCAGTAAGGCGGGGAGGATTGGCAATCAGCCCCAGCATTTT. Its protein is CASKAGRIGNQPQHF.

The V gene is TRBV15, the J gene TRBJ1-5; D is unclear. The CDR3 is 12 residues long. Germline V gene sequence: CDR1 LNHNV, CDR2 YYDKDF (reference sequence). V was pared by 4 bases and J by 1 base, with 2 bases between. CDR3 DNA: TGTGCCACCAGCAACAGCAATCAGCCCCAGCATTTT. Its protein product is CATSNSNQPQHF.

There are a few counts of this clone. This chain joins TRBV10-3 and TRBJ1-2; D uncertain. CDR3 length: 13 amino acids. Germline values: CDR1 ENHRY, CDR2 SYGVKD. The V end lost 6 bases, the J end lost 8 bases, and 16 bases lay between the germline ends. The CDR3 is CAISYGPEEGYTF. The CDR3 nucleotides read TGTGCCATCAGCTACGGACCGGAAGAGGGCTACACCTTC.

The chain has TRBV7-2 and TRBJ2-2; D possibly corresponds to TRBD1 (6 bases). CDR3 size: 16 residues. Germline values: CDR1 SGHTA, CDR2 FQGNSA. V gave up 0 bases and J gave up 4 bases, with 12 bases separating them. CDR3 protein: CASSLALARGTGELFF. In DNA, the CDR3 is TGTGCCAGCAGCTTAGCGCTGGCCAGGGGCACCGGGGAGCTGTTTTTT.

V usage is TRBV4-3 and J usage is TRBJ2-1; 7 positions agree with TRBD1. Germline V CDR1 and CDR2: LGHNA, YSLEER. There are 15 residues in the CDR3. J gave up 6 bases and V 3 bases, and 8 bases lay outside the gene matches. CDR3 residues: CASSHPTGSGNEQFF. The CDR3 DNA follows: TGCGCCAGCAGCCACCCGACAGGGTCTGGCAATGAGCAGTTCTTC.

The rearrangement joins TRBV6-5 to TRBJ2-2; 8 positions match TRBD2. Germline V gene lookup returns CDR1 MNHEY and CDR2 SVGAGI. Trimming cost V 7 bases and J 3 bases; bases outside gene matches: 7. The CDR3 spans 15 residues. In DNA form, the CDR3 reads TGTGCCAGCAAGACGGGGGGGTCTCACACCGGGGAGCTGTTTTTT. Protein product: CASKTGGSHTGELFF.

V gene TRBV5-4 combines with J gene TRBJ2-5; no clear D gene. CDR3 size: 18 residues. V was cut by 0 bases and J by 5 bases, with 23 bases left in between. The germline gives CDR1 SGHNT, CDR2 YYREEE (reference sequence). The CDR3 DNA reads TGTGCCAGCAGCTTGGTTCCTCGCGTCAGGTTACTGGGGGAGACCCAGTACTTC. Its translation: CASSLVPRVRLLGETQYF. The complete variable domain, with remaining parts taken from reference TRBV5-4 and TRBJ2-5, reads ETGVTQSPTHLIKTRGQQVTLRCSSQSGHNTVSWYQQALGQGPQFIFQYYREEENGRGNFPPRFSGLQFPNYSSELNVNALELDDSALYLCASSLVPRVRLLGETQYFGPGTRLLVL.

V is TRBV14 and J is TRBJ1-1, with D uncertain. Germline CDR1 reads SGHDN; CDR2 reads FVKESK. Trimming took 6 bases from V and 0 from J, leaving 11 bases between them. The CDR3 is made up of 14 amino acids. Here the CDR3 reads CASRQTGMNTEAFF. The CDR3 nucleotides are TGTGCCAGCAGACAGACGGGCATGAACACTGAAGCTTTCTTT.

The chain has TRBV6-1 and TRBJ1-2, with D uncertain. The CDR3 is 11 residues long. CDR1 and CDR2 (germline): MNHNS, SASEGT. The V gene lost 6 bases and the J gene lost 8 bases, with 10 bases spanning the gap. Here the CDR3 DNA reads TGTGCCAGCAGAGGGCCTAGCGGCTACACCTTC. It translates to CASRGPSGYTF.

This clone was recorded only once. The CDR3 here is CASSTSLAPSKETQYF. The CDR3 bases are TGTGCCAGCAGCACGAGTCTAGCGCCCTCCAAAGAGACCCAGTACTTC. J is TRBJ2-5 and V is TRBV21-1; TRBD2, the D gene given by the table, was not confirmed from the DNA. TRBV21-1 is described as a pseudogene. The CDR3 loop spans 16 amino acids.

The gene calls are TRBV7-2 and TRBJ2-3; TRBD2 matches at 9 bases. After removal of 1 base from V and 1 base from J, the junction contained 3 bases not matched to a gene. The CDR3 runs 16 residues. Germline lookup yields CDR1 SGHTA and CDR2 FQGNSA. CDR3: CASSLGASGGTDTQYF. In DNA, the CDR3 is TGTGCCAGCAGCTTAGGCGCTAGCGGGGGCACAGATACGCAGTATTTT.

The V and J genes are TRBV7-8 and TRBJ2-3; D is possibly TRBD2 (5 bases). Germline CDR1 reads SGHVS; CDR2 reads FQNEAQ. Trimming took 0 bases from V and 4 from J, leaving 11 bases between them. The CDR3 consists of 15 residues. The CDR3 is CASSLAPGIADTQYF. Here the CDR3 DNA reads TGTGCCAGCAGCTTAGCCCCGGGGATCGCAGATACGCAGTATTTT.

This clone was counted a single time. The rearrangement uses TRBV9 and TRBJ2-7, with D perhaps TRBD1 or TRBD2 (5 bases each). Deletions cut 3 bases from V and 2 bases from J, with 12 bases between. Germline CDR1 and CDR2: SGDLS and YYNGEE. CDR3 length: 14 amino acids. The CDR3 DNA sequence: TGTGCCAGCAGCGCAGGGACCGAAACCTACGAGCAGTACTTC. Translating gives CASSAGTETYEQYF.

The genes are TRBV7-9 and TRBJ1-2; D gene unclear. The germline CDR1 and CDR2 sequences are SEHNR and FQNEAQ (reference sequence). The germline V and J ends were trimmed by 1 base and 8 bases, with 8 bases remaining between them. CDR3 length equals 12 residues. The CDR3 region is CASSLGSRGYTF. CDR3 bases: TGTGCCAGCAGCTTAGGGAGCAGGGGCTACACCTTC.

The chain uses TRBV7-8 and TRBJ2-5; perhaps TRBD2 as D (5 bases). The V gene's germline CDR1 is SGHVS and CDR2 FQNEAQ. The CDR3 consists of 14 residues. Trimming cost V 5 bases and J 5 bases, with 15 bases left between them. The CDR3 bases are TGTGCCAGCAGCGTCTTGACTACCAGGGAGACCCAGTACTTC. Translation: CASSVLTTRETQYF.

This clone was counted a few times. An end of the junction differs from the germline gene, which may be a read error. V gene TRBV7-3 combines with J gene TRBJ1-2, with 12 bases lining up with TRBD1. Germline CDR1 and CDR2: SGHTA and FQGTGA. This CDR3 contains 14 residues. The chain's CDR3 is CASSATLGTGGASF. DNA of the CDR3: TGTGCCAGCAGCGCAACCCTTGGGACAGGGGGCGCGTCCTTC.

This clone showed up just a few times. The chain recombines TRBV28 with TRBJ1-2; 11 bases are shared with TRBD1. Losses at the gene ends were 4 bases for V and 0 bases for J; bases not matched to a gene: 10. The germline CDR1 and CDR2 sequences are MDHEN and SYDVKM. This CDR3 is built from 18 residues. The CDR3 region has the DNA TGTGCCAGCAGTTCGCCTCCGGGACAGGGGGGAGCTAACTATGGCTACACCTTC. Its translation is CASSSPPGQGGANYGYTF.

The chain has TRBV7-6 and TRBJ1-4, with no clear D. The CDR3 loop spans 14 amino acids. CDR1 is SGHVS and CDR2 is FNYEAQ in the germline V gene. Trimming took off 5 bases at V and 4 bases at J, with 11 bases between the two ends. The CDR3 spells CASSRAAFNEKLFF. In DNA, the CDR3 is TGTGCCAGCAGCCGCGCAGCCTTTAATGAAAAACTGTTTTTT.